This T cell receptor (beta chain) was captured by sequencing in a study of cytomegalovirus exposure and HLA in healthy donors. This PCR relied on a set of 60 Vbeta primers and 13 Jbeta primers. Clones were read by immunoSEQ multiplex PCR, and TCRdb kept only the in-frame ones, dropping some. The table gives around 130,000 clones; the top ten clones make up around 1.5% of it. Material for sequencing was PBMCs. The receptor was derived from a woman in her forties in good health and CMV-seronegative.

The CDR3 spells CASSGRDSADGYTF. Written as DNA, the CDR3 is TGTGCCAGCAGTGGCCGGGACAGTGCAGATGGCTACACCTTC. The chain recombines TRBV6-5 with TRBJ1-2, with TRBD1 identical over 7 bases. The CDR3 runs 14 residues. Germline V gives CDR1 MNHEY, CDR2 SVGAGI. V gave up 5 bases and J gave up 6 bases; unmatched junction bases: 9.